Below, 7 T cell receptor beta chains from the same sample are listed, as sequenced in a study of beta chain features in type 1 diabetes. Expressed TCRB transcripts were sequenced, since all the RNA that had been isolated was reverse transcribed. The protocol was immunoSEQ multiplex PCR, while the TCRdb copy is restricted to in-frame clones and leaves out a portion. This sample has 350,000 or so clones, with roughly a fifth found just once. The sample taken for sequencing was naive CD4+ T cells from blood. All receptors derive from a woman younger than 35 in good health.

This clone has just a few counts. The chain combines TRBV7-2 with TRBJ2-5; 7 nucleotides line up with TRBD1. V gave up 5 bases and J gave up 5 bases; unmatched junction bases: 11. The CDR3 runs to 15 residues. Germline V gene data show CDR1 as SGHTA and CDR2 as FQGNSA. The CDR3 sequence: CASSHQTGAGETQYF. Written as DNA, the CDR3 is TGTGCCAGCAGCCACCAAACAGGGGCGGGCGAGACCCAGTACTTC. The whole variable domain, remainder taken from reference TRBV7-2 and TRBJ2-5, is GAGVSQSPSNKVTEKGKDVELRCDPISGHTALYWYRQSLGQGLEFLIYFQGNSAPDKSGLPSDRFSAERTGGSVSTLTIQRTQQEDSAVYLCASSHQTGAGETQYFGPGTRLLVL.

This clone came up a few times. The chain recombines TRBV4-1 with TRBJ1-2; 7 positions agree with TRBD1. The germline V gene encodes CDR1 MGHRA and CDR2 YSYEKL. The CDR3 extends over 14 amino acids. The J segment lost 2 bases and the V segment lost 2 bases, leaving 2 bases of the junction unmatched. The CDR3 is CASSQPDRNYGYTF. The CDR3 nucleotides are TGCGCCAGCAGCCAACCGGACAGGAACTATGGCTACACCTTC.

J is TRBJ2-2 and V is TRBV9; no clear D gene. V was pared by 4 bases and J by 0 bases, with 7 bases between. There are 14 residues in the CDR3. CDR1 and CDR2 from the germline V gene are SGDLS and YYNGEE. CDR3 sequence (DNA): TGTGCCAGCAGCATGACACCGAACACCGGGGAGCTGTTTTTT. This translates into CASSMTPNTGELFF.

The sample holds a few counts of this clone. This chain's CDR3 is CASSELSGSGANVLTF. The CDR3, as DNA: TGTGCCAGCAGTGAGCTCTCGGGGTCTGGGGCCAACGTCCTGACTTTC. The chain couples TRBV6-1 to TRBJ2-6; TRBD2 is a possible D gene (5 bases). The CDR3 length is 16 residues. Trimming cost V 3 bases and J 1 base, with 10 bases left between them. Germline CDR1 reads MNHNS; CDR2 reads SASEGT.

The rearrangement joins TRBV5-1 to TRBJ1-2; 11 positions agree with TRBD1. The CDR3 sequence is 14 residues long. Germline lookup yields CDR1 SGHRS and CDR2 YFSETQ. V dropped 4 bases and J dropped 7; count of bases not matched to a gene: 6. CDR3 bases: TGCGCCAGCAGCCCCCGGGACAGGGGGGGTGGCTACACCTTC. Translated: CASSPRDRGGGYTF.

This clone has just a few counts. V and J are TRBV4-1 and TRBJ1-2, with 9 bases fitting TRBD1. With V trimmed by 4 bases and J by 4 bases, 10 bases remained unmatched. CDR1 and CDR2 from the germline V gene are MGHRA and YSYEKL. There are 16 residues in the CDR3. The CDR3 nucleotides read TGCGCCAGCAGCCCGGGACAGGGTAGCCCTAGCTATGGCTACACCTTC. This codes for CASSPGQGSPSYGYTF.

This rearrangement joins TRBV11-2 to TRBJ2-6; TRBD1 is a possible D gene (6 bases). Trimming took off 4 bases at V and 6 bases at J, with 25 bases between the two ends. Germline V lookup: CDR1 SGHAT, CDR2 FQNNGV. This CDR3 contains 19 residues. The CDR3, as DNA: TGTGCCAGCAGCTCCCTAAGACAGGCCTCAGCTCTTCCGGCCAACGTCCTGACTTTC. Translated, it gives CASSSLRQASALPANVLTF.